Below, 25 T cell receptor beta chains from the same sample are listed, as sequenced in a study of blood T cell repertoires in COVID-19. Method: immunoSEQ multiplex PCR; TCRdb's copy keeps in-frame clones and lacks some. The sample records 350,000 to 450,000 clones, over 80% being singletons. Sequenced: PBMCs or T cells enriched from blood (not recorded which). The receptor set was obtained from a woman aged 50 to 60 who had recovered from COVID-19.

This sequence joins TRBV4-3 and TRBJ2-3; 8 positions agree with TRBD2. The germline V gene has CDR1 LGHNA and CDR2 YSLEER. This CDR3 contains 17 residues. J lost 2 bases, V lost 1 base, and 8 bases had no gene match. Written as DNA, the CDR3 is TGCGCCAGCAGCCAAGTTGGGGCGGGAGGTTTCACAGATACGCAGTATTTT. Protein sequence: CASSQVGAGGFTDTQYF.

The chain uses TRBV3-1 (or the pseudogene TRBV3-2) and TRBJ1-1, with 8 bases aligning to TRBD1. Per germline, CDR1 LGHDT and CDR2 YNNKEL (reference sequence). V shed 8 bases, J shed 1 base, and the junction held 9 bases outside the gene matches. The CDR3 is 15 residues long. The CDR3, as DNA: TGTGCCAGCGGCTGGACCGGGACAGGGAACACTGAAGCTTTCTTT. It yields the protein CASGWTGTGNTEAFF.

The chain combines TRBV9 with TRBJ2-3; TRBD2 aligns across 14 bases. The V segment lost 4 bases and the J segment 5 bases; nucleotides outside the gene matches: 18. There are 20 residues in the CDR3. In germline, CDR1 is SGDLS, CDR2 YYNGEE. DNA for the CDR3: TGTGCCAGCAGCTTAACGGTCGGACTAGCGGGAGGCCCTGCGGGAGATACGCAGTATTTT. Residues: CASSLTVGLAGGPAGDTQYF.

The chain joins TRBV7-8 to TRBJ2-3; a weak D match, TRBD2 (6 bases). The CDR3 loop spans 15 amino acids. Trimming pared 1 base from V and 6 bases from J, leaving 14 bases between. Germline assignment: CDR1 SGHVS and CDR2 FQNEAQ. CDR3 DNA: TGTGCCAGCAGCTTAGTGACGGGAGCTTCGGATACGCAGTATTTT. Translation: CASSLVTGASDTQYF.

The gene calls are TRBV7-9 and TRBJ1-1; 9 positions match TRBD1. Germline values: CDR1 SEHNR, CDR2 FQNEAQ (reference sequence). This CDR3 has 15 residues. With V trimmed by 5 bases and J by 6 bases, 10 bases remained unmatched. This CDR3 reads CASSRTGGAVSEAFF. CDR3 coding DNA: TGTGCCAGCAGCAGAACAGGGGGCGCAGTCTCTGAAGCTTTCTTT.

The V gene is TRBV5-4, the J gene TRBJ1-1; 8 positions match TRBD1. The germline gives CDR1 SGHNT, CDR2 YYREEE (reference sequence). The ends lost 3 bases at V and 10 bases at J; junction bases unmatched: 14. This CDR3 region has 15 residues. The CDR3 region is CASSSPGQVVVGAFF. The CDR3 DNA follows: TGTGCCAGCAGCTCACCGGGACAGGTCGTGGTCGGAGCTTTCTTT.

J is TRBJ2-5 and V is TRBV9; D unresolved. Per the germline V gene, CDR1 is SGDLS and CDR2 is YYNGEE. This CDR3 is built from 16 residues. V lost 0 bases to trimming and J lost 2 bases, with 14 bases between them. The CDR3, as DNA: TGTGCCAGCAGCGTAGGTGGTCTGTGGGCGCAAGAGACCCAGTACTTC. This gives the protein CASSVGGLWAQETQYF. Complete variable domain (other parts from reference TRBV9 and TRBJ2-5): DSGVTQTPKHLITATGQRVTLRCSPRSGDLSVYWYQQSLDQGLQFLIQYYNGEERAKGNILERFSAQQFPDLHSELNLSSLELGDSALYFCASSVGGLWAQETQYFGPGTRLLVL.

The V gene is TRBV6-4, the J gene TRBJ1-4; no clear D. CDR3 size: 13 residues. V was clipped by 4 bases and J by 7 bases, with 10 bases between them. Germline loops: CDR1 MRHNA, CDR2 SNTAGT. The CDR3 sequence: CASSARTGEKLFF. CDR3 DNA sequence: TGTGCCAGCAGTGCCCGCACGGGTGAAAAACTGTTTTTT.

This rearrangement joins TRBV5-6 to TRBJ1-2, with TRBD1 identical over 8 bases. The CDR3 is 15 residues long. Germline CDR1 SGHDT, CDR2 YYEEEE. J was trimmed by 7 bases and V by 2 bases; bases with no gene match: 10. The chain's CDR3 is CASSLMDRDQGGYTF. The CDR3 DNA sequence: TGTGCCAGCAGCTTAATGGACAGGGACCAGGGTGGCTACACCTTC.

This rearrangement joins TRBV7-2 to TRBJ1-5; D remains unclear. Trimming took off 5 bases at V and 4 bases at J, with 15 bases between the two ends. Germline V gives CDR1 SGHTA, CDR2 FQGNSA. The CDR3 length is 15 residues. For the CDR3, the DNA is TGTGCCAGCAGCCCTGCACTCGGTATGAATCAGCCCCAGCATTTT. Its translation is CASSPALGMNQPQHF.

In its sample, this clone was seen once. The V gene is TRBV10-3, the J gene TRBJ1-5; no firm D call. CDR3 size: 15 residues. Looked up from germline, CDR1 is ENHRY and CDR2 is SYGVKD. V lost 5 bases, J lost 1 base, and 12 bases lay in between. In DNA, the CDR3 is TGTGCCATCAGTCTCAACGGGGAGAGCAATCAGCCCCAGCATTTT. Amino acids: CAISLNGESNQPQHF.

This sequence joins TRBV9 and TRBJ1-2; 8 nucleotides line up with TRBD1. V lost 3 bases and J lost 2; bases outside the gene matches: 9. Germline V lookup: CDR1 SGDLS, CDR2 YYNGEE. The CDR3 length is 16 residues. The CDR3 region is CASSALGQGGNYGYTF. CDR3 coding DNA: TGTGCCAGCAGCGCCCTCGGACAGGGAGGGAACTATGGCTACACCTTC.

The chain couples TRBV19 to TRBJ2-7; D perhaps matches TRBD1 (6 bases). This CDR3 region has 12 residues. Germline V lookup: CDR1 LNHDA, CDR2 SQIVND (reference sequence). Trimming shortened V by 10 bases and J by 6 bases, and 16 bases separated the two germline ends. CDR3 DNA sequence: TGTGCCACTGACCCAGGGGCGGGCGAGCAGTACTTC. This encodes CATDPGAGEQYF. Supplemented by reference TRBV19 and TRBJ2-7, the full variable domain reads DGGITQSPKYLFRKEGQNVTLSCEQNLNHDAMYWYRQDPGQGLRLIYYSQIVNDFQKGDIAEGYSVSREKKESFPLTVTSAQKNPTAFYLCATDPGAGEQYFGPGTRLTVT.

This chain uses TRBV6-5 with TRBJ1-5, with TRBD1 matching over 7 bases. Per germline, CDR1 MNHEY and CDR2 SVGAGI. The V gene end was trimmed by 4 bases and the J gene end by 9 bases; junction bases not matched to a gene: 9. This CDR3 is 14 amino acids long. The CDR3 loop is CASSLRQGPGPQHF. The DNA of the CDR3 is TGTGCCAGCAGTTTGAGACAGGGACCTGGGCCCCAGCATTTT.

The genes are TRBV20-1 and TRBJ2-7; TRBD2 might be the D (7 bases). The CDR3 runs 17 residues. Germline CDR1 DFQATT, CDR2 SNEGSKA (reference sequence). Trimming left V 3 bases short and J 3 bases short, with 24 bases between. The CDR3 region is CSASIGGCAGAVYEQYF. The CDR3 DNA reads as TGCAGTGCTAGTATCGGGGGGTGCGCGGGGGCGGTCTACGAGCAGTACTTC.

V and J are TRBV5-1 and TRBJ1-4, with 9 nucleotides matching TRBD1. Germline V gene lookup returns CDR1 SGHRS and CDR2 YFSETQ. The CDR3 is 17 residues long. Unmatched junction bases numbered 13, after V lost 5 bases and J lost 5 bases. For the CDR3, the DNA is TGCGCCAGCAGTCTTGGGGGACCGACAGGGGGGAATGAAAAACTGTTTTTT. Translated: CASSLGGPTGGNEKLFF.

This clone was picked up one time. The J gene is TRBJ2-1, the V gene TRBV5-4; 9 bases are shared with TRBD1. Germline trimming cut 0 bases from V and 8 bases from J; bases unmatched to any gene: 0. This CDR3 comprises 13 residues. The germline CDR1 and CDR2 sequences are SGHNT and YYREEE (reference sequence). CDR3 sequence: CASSLDRGHEQFF. For the CDR3, the DNA is TGTGCCAGCAGCTTGGACAGGGGGCATGAGCAGTTCTTC.

This chain links TRBV2 with TRBJ2-1, with TRBD2 matching 11 bases. Germline CDR1 is SNHLY and CDR2 is FYNNEI. V shed 3 bases and J 4 bases; nucleotides not matched to a gene: 14. The CDR3 has 19 residues. The CDR3 DNA is TGTGCCAGCAGTGACCTGACTAGCGGGGTTTTAGGTTCTTACAATGAGCAGTTCTTC. Translation: CASSDLTSGVLGSYNEQFF.

The chain joins TRBV7-8 to TRBJ1-2; TRBD1 matches at 8 bases. The CDR3 sequence is 16 residues long. V was pared by 4 bases and J by 4 bases, with 11 bases of the junction left unmatched. CDR1 and CDR2 (germline): SGHVS, FQNEAQ. The CDR3 loop is CASSSNGQGLSYGYTF. Here the CDR3 DNA reads TGTGCCAGCAGCTCAAACGGACAGGGACTAAGCTATGGCTACACCTTC.

The rearrangement uses TRBV19 and TRBJ1-1; D remains unclear. With 2 bases removed from V and 1 base from J, the gap between germline ends came to 17 bases. The length of the CDR3 is 17 residues. Germline lookup yields CDR1 LNHDA and CDR2 SQIVND (reference sequence). CDR3 residues: CASSIFATAVSNTEAFF. The DNA for the CDR3 is TGTGCCAGTAGTATATTCGCGACTGCTGTGTCGAACACTGAAGCTTTCTTT.

This clone appeared once. Distinct nucleotide sequences in the sample also encode this CDR3. The chain links TRBV9 to TRBJ1-1, with TRBD1 as a possible D gene (6 bases). The germline CDR1 and CDR2 sequences are SGDLS and YYNGEE. With 3 bases removed from V and 4 bases from J, the gap between germline ends came to 13 bases. This CDR3 is built from 14 residues. Here the CDR3 reads CASSAQGLGTEAFF. In DNA, the CDR3 is TGTGCCAGCAGCGCCCAGGGGTTAGGCACTGAAGCTTTCTTT.

The J gene is TRBJ1-4, the V gene TRBV19; TRBD1 aligns across 7 bases. V shed 4 bases, J shed 6 bases, and the junction held 5 bases outside the gene matches. There are 14 residues in the CDR3. Germline V CDR1 and CDR2: LNHDA, SQIVND (reference sequence). The DNA of the CDR3 is TGTGCCAGTAGTACAGACAGGGCGCATGAAAAACTGTTTTTT. Encoded protein: CASSTDRAHEKLFF.

This clone appeared a few times. V usage is TRBV11-2 and J usage is TRBJ1-1, with D hard to call. CDR1 and CDR2 (germline): SGHAT, FQNNGV. This CDR3 spans 14 amino acids. V was trimmed by 0 bases and J by 5 bases, leaving 10 bases between them. The CDR3 spells CASSLELQDTEAFF. The CDR3 region has the DNA TGTGCCAGCAGCTTAGAGTTACAAGATACTGAAGCTTTCTTT.

In this sample, this clone turned up once. The chain joins TRBV7-3 to TRBJ2-7, with 9 nucleotides matching TRBD2. Germline CDR1 and CDR2: SGHTA and FQGTGA. The CDR3 runs to 16 residues. V gave up 2 bases and J gave up 6 bases; unmatched junction bases: 11. For the CDR3, the DNA is TGTGCCAGCAGCTTACGTTCTAGCGGGAATATCCTCGAGCAGTACTTC. Translating it yields CASSLRSSGNILEQYF.

This sequence joins TRBV10-3 and TRBJ1-1, with TRBD1 identical over 12 bases. CDR1 and CDR2 (germline): ENHRY, SYGVKD. The CDR3 spans 15 residues. J was trimmed by 4 bases and V by 6 bases; bases with no gene match: 6. The DNA of the CDR3 is TGTGCCATCAGACCCGGGACAGGGGGCCTCACTGAAGCTTTCTTT. Amino acids: CAIRPGTGGLTEAFF.